Shown below are 20 T cell receptor beta chains from a single sample sequenced in a study of OX40 agonist ivuxolimab in advanced cancers. Sequencing used immunoSEQ multiplex PCR; TCRdb keeps in-frame clones, though not all of them. The data contain about 100,000 clones, 90% to 95% of them seen just once; the ten biggest clones take up about 2.4%. Sequences were derived from CD4+ or CD8+ T cells sorted from blood, sampled in a trial of the OX40 agonist ivuxolimab. Source of these receptors: an adult with an advanced solid tumor such as melanoma, head and neck, liver or kidney cancer.

This chain links TRBV6-5 with TRBJ1-2; D not resolved. Trimming cost V 0 bases and J 6 bases, with 14 bases left between them. The CDR3 consists of 15 residues. The germline gives CDR1 MNHEY, CDR2 SVGAGI. CDR3 DNA sequence: TGTGCCAGCAGTTACTCGAGGGTTCTACGAGATGGCTACACCTTC. Residues: CASSYSRVLRDGYTF.

The rearrangement joins TRBV4-1 to TRBJ1-1; D remains unclear. The V gene's germline CDR1 is MGHRA and CDR2 YSYEKL. Trimming took off 1 base at V and 1 base at J, with 10 bases between the two ends. CDR3 size: 15 residues. The CDR3: CASSQVYDGNTEAFF. The CDR3 DNA is TGCGCCAGCAGCCAAGTTTATGATGGGAACACTGAAGCTTTCTTT.

The chain combines TRBV7-6 with TRBJ2-7, with 11 bases matching TRBD1. Germline V gene sequence: CDR1 SGHVS, CDR2 FNYEAQ. CDR3 size: 14 residues. The J segment lost 6 bases and the V segment lost 5 bases, leaving 6 bases of the junction unmatched. DNA of the CDR3: TGTGCCAGCAGCGAAGGGACAGGGGGTGTCGAGCAGTACTTC. Protein product: CASSEGTGGVEQYF.

This clone occurred once. This sequence joins TRBV5-1 and TRBJ2-2; D is ambiguous. The CDR3 contains 15 residues. Germline loops: CDR1 SGHRS, CDR2 YFSETQ. V lost 4 bases, J lost 2 bases, and 12 bases lay in between. For the CDR3, the DNA is TGCGCCAGCAGCATAAGAGGCGGTAACACCGGGGAGCTGTTTTTT. Translated: CASSIRGGNTGELFF. Filled out from reference TRBV5-1 and TRBJ2-2, the complete variable domain reads KAGVTQTPRYLIKTRGQQVTLSCSPISGHRSVSWYQQTPGQGLQFLFEYFSETQRNKGNFPGRFSGRQFSNSRSEMNVSTLELGDSALYLCASSIRGGNTGELFFGEGSRLTVL.

The chain joins TRBV6-5 to TRBJ2-5; D ambiguous. V dropped 2 bases and J dropped 5 bases, with 9 bases sitting between them. Germline V CDR1 and CDR2: MNHEY, SVGAGI. This CDR3 has 13 amino acids. The CDR3 sequence: CASSYGSGETQYF. CDR3 in DNA: TGTGCCAGCAGTTACGGGTCCGGGGAGACCCAGTACTTC.

V and J are TRBV27 and TRBJ2-5; 11 bases map to TRBD1. V lost 8 bases to trimming and J lost 5 bases; unmatched junction nucleotides: 10. The CDR3 is made up of 15 amino acids. Germline V gene sequence: CDR1 MNHEY, CDR2 SMNVEV (reference sequence). The CDR3 reads CASWDAGTGGETQYF. The DNA of the CDR3 is TGTGCCAGCTGGGATGCCGGGACAGGGGGTGAGACCCAGTACTTC.

The V gene is TRBV7-9, the J gene TRBJ2-7, with D possibly TRBD1 on 6 matching bases. This CDR3 comprises 17 residues. V lost 1 base to trimming and J lost 1 base, with 17 bases between them. Germline CDR1 reads SEHNR; CDR2 reads FQNEAQ (reference sequence). The CDR3 protein is CASSLEGWHRESYEQYF. CDR3 coding DNA: TGTGCCAGCAGCTTAGAGGGCTGGCACAGGGAATCCTACGAGCAGTACTTC.

This clone was detected once. The chain recombines TRBV4-1 with TRBJ1-1; no clear D. This CDR3 region has 14 residues. In germline, CDR1 is MGHRA, CDR2 YSYEKL. Deletions cut 4 bases from V and 1 base from J, with 10 bases between. CDR3 amino acids: CASSPLRSNTEAFF. Here the CDR3 DNA reads TGCGCCAGCAGCCCCCTGAGGTCGAACACTGAAGCTTTCTTT.

This clone was seen once. This chain links TRBV27 with TRBJ2-1; a weak D match, TRBD1 (6 bases). The CDR3 contains 13 residues. The germline gives CDR1 MNHEY, CDR2 SMNVEV (reference sequence). The ends were cut back, 8 bases at V and 3 bases at J, with 11 bases in the middle. This CDR3 is CASGQGNYNEQFF. Here the CDR3 DNA reads TGTGCCAGCGGGCAGGGGAACTACAATGAGCAGTTCTTC.

This clone was observed a single time. The chain recombines TRBV7-9 with TRBJ1-4; D is undetermined. This CDR3 region has 13 residues. V dropped 8 bases and J dropped 6 bases, with 13 bases sitting between them. Germline V gives CDR1 SEHNR, CDR2 FQNEAQ (reference sequence). The CDR3 bases are TGTGCCAGCTTTTCCGGGCGCGATGAAAAACTGTTTTTT. It codes for CASFSGRDEKLFF.

This chain uses TRBV6-6 with TRBJ2-1, with TRBD2 matching over 11 bases. Germline V gene data show CDR1 as MNHNY and CDR2 as SVGAGI (reference sequence). V was clipped by 2 bases and J by 7 bases; unmatched bases: 7. The CDR3 totals 16 residues. CDR3 amino acids: CASSYPSSGGPNEQFF. The CDR3 DNA reads as TGTGCCAGCAGTTACCCGTCTAGCGGGGGGCCTAATGAGCAGTTCTTC.

The chain links TRBV27 to TRBJ2-3; D not certain. The V end was cut by 3 bases, the J end by 2 bases, with 6 bases between. The CDR3 has 13 amino acids. CDR1 MNHEY and CDR2 SMNVEV come from the germline V gene (reference sequence). The CDR3 loop is CASSLYLTDTQYF. In nucleotides, the CDR3 is TGTGCCAGCAGTTTGTACCTCACAGATACGCAGTATTTT.

The J gene is TRBJ2-2, the V gene TRBV13; D unclear. The CDR3 is made up of 16 amino acids. Germline CDR1 is PRHDT and CDR2 is FYEKMQ (reference sequence). The V and J ends lost 7 bases and 2 bases respectively, with 17 bases between them. As DNA, the CDR3 is TGTGCCAGCACGAAGTTCAGCTCGTTCAACACCGGGGAGCTGTTTTTT. It yields the protein CASTKFSSFNTGELFF.

The count of this clone is one. The genes are TRBV5-1 and TRBJ2-3, with 10 bases identical to TRBD1. The ends lost 2 bases at V and 4 bases at J; junction bases unmatched: 7. The CDR3 has 16 amino acids. The germline V gene has CDR1 SGHRS and CDR2 YFSETQ. The CDR3 DNA reads as TGCGCCAGCAGCTTCCGGGACAGGGGATTTGCAGATACGCAGTATTTT. Translating it yields CASSFRDRGFADTQYF.

The V call is TRBV5-5, the J call TRBJ2-7, with 9 bases matching TRBD1. Per germline, CDR1 SGHKS and CDR2 YYEKEE (reference sequence). Trimming took 4 bases from V and 6 from J; bases not matched to a gene: 11. This CDR3 has 15 residues. CDR3: CASSARDREGGEQYF. As DNA, the CDR3 is TGTGCCAGCAGCGCCCGGGACAGGGAGGGGGGCGAGCAGTACTTC.

V gene TRBV6-5 combines with J gene TRBJ1-2, with D possibly TRBD1 on 5 matching bases. CDR1 is MNHEY and CDR2 is SVGAGI in the germline V gene. V was clipped by 0 bases and J by 6 bases, with 14 bases between them. The CDR3 extends over 15 amino acids. The CDR3: CASSYSRGKGDGYTF. CDR3 DNA sequence: TGTGCCAGCAGTTACTCGCGAGGGAAAGGGGATGGCTACACCTTC.

The DNA of the CDR3 is TGCGCCAGCAGCTTGGTAGCGACAGGGGACTACGAGCAGTACTTC. It translates to CASSLVATGDYEQYF. J is TRBJ2-7 and V is TRBV5-1; 8 nucleotides agree with TRBD1. Germline V gene sequence: CDR1 SGHRS, CDR2 YFSETQ. The CDR3 runs to 15 residues. V trimming: 0 bases; J trimming: 3 bases; junction bases outside the gene matches: 5.

This chain joins TRBV4-1 and TRBJ1-1; a possible D gene is TRBD1 (6 bases). Germline values: CDR1 MGHRA, CDR2 YSYEKL. V lost 3 bases, J lost 1 base, and 12 bases lay in between. There are 15 residues in the CDR3. CDR3 DNA sequence: TGCGCCAGCAGCCAGAAACAGGGCTCGAACACTGAAGCTTTCTTT. Translated, it gives CASSQKQGSNTEAFF.

V gene TRBV7-8 combines with J gene TRBJ2-1; 8 nucleotides line up with TRBD2. The CDR3 is 14 amino acids. With V trimmed by 3 bases and J by 5 bases, 3 bases remained unmatched. Germline-derived CDR1 and CDR2 are SGHVS and FQNEAQ. CDR3 in amino acids: CASSFVAGNNEQFF. DNA for the CDR3: TGTGCCAGCAGCTTCGTAGCGGGGAACAATGAGCAGTTCTTC.

The chain has TRBV9 and TRBJ2-7, with 15 bases matching TRBD2. The germline V gene has CDR1 SGDLS and CDR2 YYNGEE. V trimming: 5 bases; J trimming: 5 bases; junction bases outside the gene matches: 8. CDR3 length: 16 residues. CDR3 in amino acids: CASSFTWTSGRDEQYF. CDR3 sequence (DNA): TGTGCCAGCAGTTTTACCTGGACTAGCGGGAGGGACGAGCAGTACTTC. Combining the CDR3 with reference TRBV9 and TRBJ2-7 gives the whole variable domain DSGVTQTPKHLITATGQRVTLRCSPRSGDLSVYWYQQSLDQGLQFLIQYYNGEERAKGNILERFSAQQFPDLHSELNLSSLELGDSALYFCASSFTWTSGRDEQYFGPGTRLTVT.